This T cell receptor (beta chain) was recovered during a study of T cells in Graves' hyperthyroidism and ophthalmopathy. Amplification targeted TCR beta CDR3 regions from RNA transcripts. HTBI primers were employed in a first-round RT-PCR of the TCR CDR3. TCRdb independently ran MiXCR on the multiplex PCR reads; one entry per CDR3 protein. The table has fewer than 750,000 distinct CDR3 sequences, 40% to 55% seen once. The V gene lost 3 bases and the J gene lost 7 bases, with 16 bases spanning the gap. Germline CDR1 LNHDA, CDR2 SQIVND (reference sequence). This CDR3 is built from 14 residues. Exclusion followed for patients with uncontrolled infection, other autoimmune disease, pregnancy or lactation. Orbital computed tomography and thyroid ultrasound, together with serum TRAb and thyroxine and clinical symptoms, were used for diagnoses.

This chain joins TRBV19 and TRBJ2-7; tentatively, D is TRBD1 (6 bases). Sequencing input: peripheral blood or thyroid tissue (not recorded which). The sequence came from a woman aged 18-29 years with Graves' hyperthyroidism. This CDR3 reads CASSIPYGDNEQYF. CDR3 bases: TGTGCCAGTAGTATTCCATACGGGGACAATGAGCAGTACTTC.